Below are 20 T cell receptor beta chains sequenced from a single sample in a study of T cells after yellow fever vaccination. TCRdb reprocessed the 5' RACE reads with MiXCR, giving one entry per CDR3 protein. The sample yields 250,000 to 300,000 distinct CDR3 sequences, around 9.3% seen once. Sequenced here: CD4+ T cells sorted from PBMCs, sampled 5 days after the yellow fever booster vaccination. These receptors were collected from a man between 18 and 35 years old who received the YFV17D yellow fever vaccine.

The rearrangement joins TRBV5-1 to TRBJ2-3; D assignment may be TRBD1 or TRBD2 (5 bases each). There are 16 residues in the CDR3. CDR1 is SGHRS, CDR2 YFSETQ, per germline. V lost 0 bases and J 1 base, leaving 12 bases between the germline ends. The CDR3 DNA is TGCGCCAGCAGCTTGGCAGCGGTGGGGGGCACAGATACGCAGTATTTT. It translates to CASSLAAVGGTDTQYF.

V and J are TRBV11-3 and TRBJ2-1; 8 bases are a match to TRBD1. The J segment lost 5 bases and the V segment lost 2 bases, leaving 5 bases of the junction unmatched. This CDR3 comprises 15 residues. The germline gives CDR1 SGHNT, CDR2 YENEEA. The DNA for the CDR3 is TGTGCCAGCAGCTTACAGGGGGCGAGGGACAATGAGCAGTTCTTC. This encodes CASSLQGARDNEQFF.

This clonotype was seen at least ten times. J is TRBJ2-7 and V is TRBV10-2, with D possibly called TRBD1 or TRBD2 (5 bases each). CDR3 length: 15 residues. The germline V gene has CDR1 WSHSY and CDR2 SAAADI. The V gene lost 6 bases and the J gene lost 6 bases, with 21 bases spanning the gap. CDR3 residues: CASSHGTSRVAEQYV. CDR3 in DNA: TGCGCCAGCAGCCACGGGACCTCCCGGGTCGCCGAGCAGTACGTC.

V is TRBV30 and J is TRBJ1-5, with D perhaps TRBD1 (6 bases). The CDR3 runs to 13 residues. Deletions cut 0 bases from V and 4 bases from J, with 7 bases between. Germline CDR1 reads GTSNPN; CDR2 reads SVGIG (reference sequence). CDR3 sequence (DNA): TGTGCCTGGAGTGTTACAGGGAATCAGCCCCAGCATTTT. It yields the protein CAWSVTGNQPQHF.

This clonotype was observed a few times. The chain combines TRBV5-1 with TRBJ1-2; the D gene is possibly TRBD1 (6 bases). The CDR3 runs to 16 residues. Germline V lookup: CDR1 SGHRS, CDR2 YFSETQ. Between the trimmed V and J ends, which lost 4 bases and 8 bases, there was a span of 24 bases. The CDR3 coding sequence is TGCGCCAGCAGCCTCGCGAGTGAAGGGGCAGGGGAGGGCTACACCTTC. It yields the protein CASSLASEGAGEGYTF.

Written as DNA, the CDR3 is TGTGCCAGCGGGGCGGTTACGAACACCGGGGAGCTGTTTTTT. This translates into CASGAVTNTGELFF. The rearrangement uses TRBV2 and TRBJ2-2, with TRBD1 as a possible D gene (5 bases). This CDR3 region has 14 residues. V was trimmed by 8 bases and J by 0 bases, leaving 10 bases between them. The germline V gene has CDR1 SNHLY and CDR2 FYNNEI.

This clonotype was picked up many times. V is TRBV29-1 and J is TRBJ2-7; TRBD1 matches at 7 bases. The junction had 0 bases not matched to a gene; V was cut back by 4 bases and J by 0 bases. Germline CDR1 is SQVTM and CDR2 is ANQGSEA. The CDR3 has 12 residues. This CDR3 reads CSVGDSSYEQYV. The CDR3 DNA sequence: TGCAGCGTTGGGGACAGCTCCTACGAGCAGTACGTC.

DNA of the CDR3: TGTGCCAGTAGTATTTGGGACCAAGCTAACTATGGCTACACCTTC. Its translation: CASSIWDQANYGYTF. This sequence joins TRBV19 and TRBJ1-2; TRBD1 might be the D (5 bases). This CDR3 comprises 15 residues. CDR1 and CDR2 (germline): LNHDA, SQIVND (reference sequence). The V gene lost 3 bases and the J gene lost 0 bases, with 11 bases spanning the gap.

V gene TRBV7-8 combines with J gene TRBJ2-2; no reliable D call. Looked up from germline, CDR1 is SGHVS and CDR2 is FQNEAQ. The ends were cut back, 3 bases at V and 10 bases at J, with 12 bases in the middle. The CDR3 is 13 amino acids. In nucleotides, the CDR3 is TGTGCCAGCAGCTTTGGGTCCGTCACGGAGCTGTTTTTT. Amino acid sequence: CASSFGSVTELFF.

This clonotype occurred a few times. The chain uses TRBV10-3 and TRBJ1-3; the D is unclear. V shed 0 bases and J shed 0 bases, with 12 bases lying between them. The CDR3 spans 17 residues. Germline-derived CDR1 and CDR2 are ENHRY and SYGVKD. The CDR3 here is CAISESMGSASGNTIYF. The CDR3 region has the DNA TGTGCCATCAGTGAGTCGATGGGCAGTGCCTCTGGAAACACCATATATTTT.

The V call is TRBV5-4, the J call TRBJ2-7; 12 positions agree with TRBD1. J was trimmed by 3 bases and V by 0 bases; bases with no gene match: 4. CDR1 and CDR2 (germline): SGHNT, YYREEE (reference sequence). The CDR3 contains 16 residues. In DNA, the CDR3 is TGTGCCAGCAGCTTGGCCGGGACAGGGGGCCGCTACGAGCAGTACTTC. Its protein product is CASSLAGTGGRYEQYF. The full variable domain, rest sourced from reference TRBV5-4 and TRBJ2-7, is ETGVTQSPTHLIKTRGQQVTLRCSSQSGHNTVSWYQQALGQGPQFIFQYYREEENGRGNFPPRFSGLQFPNYSSELNVNALELDDSALYLCASSLAGTGGRYEQYFGPGTRLTVT.

This clonotype has only a few counts. This chain links TRBV7-3 with TRBJ2-5; TRBD2 aligns across 10 bases. This CDR3 is built from 13 residues. Germline V gene sequence: CDR1 SGHTA, CDR2 FQGTGA. The V segment lost 5 bases and the J segment 9 bases; nucleotides outside the gene matches: 6. CDR3 bases: TGTGCCAGCAGCCCTAGCGGGGGATGGTCCCAGTACTTC. Protein product: CASSPSGGWSQYF.

There are many counts of this clonotype. This sequence joins TRBV7-2 and TRBJ2-4, with TRBD2 identical over 8 bases. There are 14 residues in the CDR3. The ends lost 5 bases at V and 7 bases at J; junction bases unmatched: 7. Germline V gives CDR1 SGHTA, CDR2 FQGNSA. The chain's CDR3 is CASSMLAGLNIQYF. In DNA form, the CDR3 reads TGTGCCAGCAGCATGTTAGCGGGGCTGAACATTCAGTACTTC.

In this sample, this clonotype turned up a few times. J is TRBJ2-1 and V is TRBV6-2 or TRBV6-3; TRBD1 matches at 7 bases. The CDR3 extends over 20 amino acids. Germline V gives CDR1 MNHEY, CDR2 SVGEGT. The V and J ends lost 0 bases and 0 bases, in that order; junction bases with no gene match: 14. In DNA form, the CDR3 reads TGTGCCAGCAGTTACTCGATAAAGTATACAGGGGCGAGCTCCTACAATGAGCAGTTCTTC. Encoded protein: CASSYSIKYTGASSYNEQFF.

V and J are TRBV4-1 and TRBJ1-5; D unresolved. CDR3 length: 15 residues. V was trimmed by 5 bases and J by 3 bases, leaving 14 bases between them. The germline CDR1 and CDR2 sequences are MGHRA and YSYEKL. The CDR3 protein is CASSVFLVFNQPQHF. Written as DNA, the CDR3 is TGCGCCAGCAGCGTCTTTCTCGTCTTCAATCAGCCCCAGCATTTT.

This chain links TRBV29-1 with TRBJ1-1, with D possibly matching TRBD1 (5 bases). This CDR3 has 12 amino acids. Germline V CDR1 and CDR2: SQVTM, ANQGSEA. V lost 8 bases and J lost 1, with 11 bases in between. This CDR3 is CSSWDGNTEAFF. CDR3 sequence (DNA): TGCAGCTCCTGGGACGGGAACACTGAAGCTTTCTTT.

There are many counts of this clonotype. J is TRBJ2-2 and V is TRBV5-1, with a possible D match to TRBD1 (5 bases). V gave up 2 bases and J gave up 6 bases, with 11 bases separating them. The CDR3 loop spans 14 amino acids. CDR1 and CDR2 (germline): SGHRS, YFSETQ. The CDR3 DNA follows: TGCGCCAGCAGCTTTGGGGCGCATCCCGGGGAGCTGTTTTTT. It codes for CASSFGAHPGELFF.

The genes are TRBV11-2 and TRBJ2-1, with 8 bases identical to TRBD1. Trimming at V came to 2 bases and at J to 3 bases, leaving 24 bases not matched to a gene. This CDR3 is 22 amino acids long. In germline, CDR1 is SGHAT, CDR2 FQNNGV. CDR3 sequence reads: CASSLPHFPVLQGVSGYNEQFF. CDR3 DNA sequence: TGTGCCAGCAGCTTACCCCATTTCCCCGTCTTACAGGGGGTTTCAGGCTACAATGAGCAGTTCTTC.

This clonotype occurred a few times. The rearrangement joins TRBV6-5 to TRBJ1-2, with D uncertain. Trimming left V 6 bases short and J 8 bases short, with 13 bases between. The CDR3 length is 12 residues. Germline lookup yields CDR1 MNHEY and CDR2 SVGAGI. The CDR3 nucleotides are TGTGCCAGCAGAGAGGGATCTCGCGGCTACACCTTC. It encodes CASREGSRGYTF.

The V and J genes are TRBV20-1 and TRBJ2-5; D gene unclear. V was trimmed by 3 bases and J by 2 bases, leaving 10 bases between them. CDR3 length equals 13 residues. Germline CDR1 DFQATT, CDR2 SNEGSKA (reference sequence). CDR3 nucleotide sequence: TGCAGTGCTAGGGAGCCCAGACAAGAGACCCAGTACTTC. This codes for CSAREPRQETQYF.